Included here is one T cell receptor (beta chain) sequence, with context. In this sample, this clonotype turned up many times. Its antigen remains unidentified. Base quality data are lacking; no much larger clone is found one base away. TCR beta CDR3 regions were amplified from RNA transcripts. A first-round RT-PCR of the TCR CDR3 used the HTBI primer set with the Qiagen OneStep RT-PCR kit. A second multiplex PCR round built the libraries, followed by size selection and purification. Libraries were sequenced paired-end with 100 bp reads on an Illumina HiSeq2000. The original pipeline was this. SOAPnuke was used to process the raw data, throwing out any read that contained adapters or uncalled bases, had a mean Phred below 15, or lacked an exact constant-primer or identifier match. COPE v1.2.5 was used to merge the high-quality paired reads, and each unique nucleotide sequence was defined as a clonotype. MiTCR v1.1 was used to align clonotypes to the IMGT TRBV, TRBD and TRBJ reference segments. Analysis was restricted to V-J combinations with a frequency above 0.0001, which covered about 99% of repertoires. A TCS score was defined as the ratio of F50 (clonal expansion) to E x V (chaos), with BLOSUM62-based TCRdist applied between CDR3 peptides within each V-J. Welch's t-statistics and random forest reduced roughly 500 V-J features to fewer than 15, which were used in a naive Bayes classifier (R e1071). TCRdb redid the processing of the public reads, applying fastp at Q25 and MiXCR, and retained in-frame beta chains. Rows matching on CDR3 protein sequence are summarized as one entry with the most common DNA and genes. The V and J calls follow TCRdb's processing rather than the paper's. The sample table shows about 570,000 distinct CDR3 sequences, and about 15% are seen once. The leading ten clones occupy 11% to 15% of the sample.

These data are taken from a study of T cells in Graves' hyperthyroidism and ophthalmopathy (dated by TCRdb to between 2017 and 2020). Turning to the overall study: Peripheral blood samples were taken at the time of initial diagnosis, prior to any treatment. Once sampling was done, hyperthyroidism patients were given methimazole at a starting dose of 30 mg daily, whereas ophthalmopathy patients were given high-dose intravenous methylprednisolone. TCR Vbeta CDR3 sequencing of 130 to 150 peripheral blood samples (roughly 43 ophthalmopathy, roughly 72 hyperthyroidism and some 17 progressor patients) is reported in the paper. Prospective prediction of ophthalmopathy was tested in an independent validation cohort consisting of some 20 hyperthyroidism patients and about 17 patients who later progressed to ophthalmopathy. In addition, the study compared T-cell repertoires in thyroid tissue and in blood from roughly six Graves' hyperthyroidism patients. For training and testing, the 100 or so patients in the discovery cohort were randomly divided in a 7:3 ratio. A discovery cohort of about a hundred patients, roughly 40 with Graves' ophthalmopathy and approximately 57 with stable Graves' hyperthyroidism, was used to find distinguishing TCR V-J signatures.

Stable Graves' hyperthyroidism was defined as the absence of progression to ophthalmopathy over 18 months of follow-up. Hyperthyroidism patients were newly diagnosed, had a disease duration of under 2 months, and were aged 18 to 65 years. Exclusion was applied to patients with uncontrolled infections, other autoimmune diseases, pregnancy or lactation. Diagnoses were based on clinical symptoms, serum thyroxine and TRAb, thyroid ultrasound and orbital computed tomography. PBMCs were isolated from 10 ml of fresh peripheral blood by Ficoll-Paque density gradient centrifugation. Total RNA was extracted with Trizol reagent, and quality was checked on an Agilent 2100 Bioanalyzer. Summary of the overall study and its limitations: No statistical method was used to set the sample size in advance, and investigators knew the group allocation. In cross-validation, a model built on a 13 V-J signature told ophthalmopathy apart from stable hyperthyroidism with approximately 90% sensitivity and approximately 81% specificity, and in testing the same model reached 80%/75%. Most expanded thyroid clonotypes (frequency above 0.001) were also detected in blood, a finding suggesting that blood repertoires may reflect thyroid immune responses. In validation, the model predicted progression to ophthalmopathy with just under 71% sensitivity and about 73% specificity, a median of 6.5 months before onset.

The germline V gene specifies MDHEN as CDR1 and SYDVKM as CDR2. Ends trimmed: V by 2 bases, J by 4 bases; bases unmatched to a gene: 8. Including cysteine and phenylalanine, the CDR3 has 16 amino acids. Only the CDR3 DNA is retained, 48 bases long and in frame from the first base. The clonotype comes from a woman aged 40 to 49 with Graves' hyperthyroidism. The rearranged segments are TRBV28 and TRBJ2-1, with 7 bases aligning to TRBD1. Material for sequencing was blood. The base sequence is TGTGCCAGCAGTTTAAGTCTCGCAGGGGGATACAATGAGCAGTTCTTC. Its amino acids are CASSLSLAGGYNEQFF.